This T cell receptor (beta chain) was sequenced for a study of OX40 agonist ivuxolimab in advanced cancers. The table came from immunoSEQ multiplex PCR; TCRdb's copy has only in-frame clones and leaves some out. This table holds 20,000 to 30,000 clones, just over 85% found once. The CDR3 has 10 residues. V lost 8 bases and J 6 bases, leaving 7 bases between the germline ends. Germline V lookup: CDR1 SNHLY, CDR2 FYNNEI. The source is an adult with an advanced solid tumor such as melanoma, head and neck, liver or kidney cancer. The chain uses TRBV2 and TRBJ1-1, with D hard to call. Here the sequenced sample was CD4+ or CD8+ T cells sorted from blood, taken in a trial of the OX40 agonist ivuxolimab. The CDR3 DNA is TGTGCCAGCGGTTGGCCTGAAGCTTTCTTT. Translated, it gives CASGWPEAFF.